These 22 T cell receptor beta chains originate from one sample sequenced in a study of cytomegalovirus exposure and HLA in healthy donors. A multiplex PCR was run with 60 Vbeta primers and 13 Jbeta primers. The protocol was immunoSEQ multiplex PCR, while the TCRdb copy is restricted to in-frame clones and leaves out a portion. Of under 200,000 clones listed, roughly 80% are singletons. Material for sequencing was PBMCs. These TCRs come from a woman aged 18-29 years in good health and CMV-seronegative.

The chain combines TRBV19 with TRBJ2-2; D possibly corresponds to TRBD1 (7 bases). CDR1 and CDR2 from the germline V gene are LNHDA and SQIVND (reference sequence). V was shortened by 10 bases and J by 4 bases, with 16 bases between the two germline ends. This CDR3 has 14 residues. CDR3 protein: CATPRGAGTGELFF. CDR3 bases: TGTGCCACCCCCAGGGGGGCAGGCACCGGGGAGCTGTTTTTT.

The rearrangement joins TRBV28 to TRBJ2-4, with 8 bases that match TRBD1. Losses at the gene ends were 5 bases for V and 3 bases for J; bases not matched to a gene: 9. Germline values: CDR1 MDHEN, CDR2 SYDVKM. The CDR3 length is 16 residues. The CDR3 loop reads CASSPSDRALKNIQYF. The CDR3 nucleotides are TGTGCCAGCAGTCCTTCGGACAGGGCTCTCAAAAACATTCAGTACTTC.

This chain uses TRBV19 with TRBJ2-7, with D hard to call. Trimming cost V 0 bases and J 4 bases, with 19 bases left between them. This CDR3 has 17 amino acids. Germline values: CDR1 LNHDA, CDR2 SQIVND (reference sequence). The CDR3 sequence is CASSIDRYSQPDYEQYV. In DNA form, the CDR3 reads TGTGCCAGTAGTATAGATCGTTACAGTCAACCGGATTACGAGCAGTACGTC.

This clone has just one count. The chain has TRBV9 and TRBJ2-3, with a tentative D call TRBD2 (6 bases). This CDR3 comprises 16 residues. Trimming cost V 0 bases and J 5 bases, with 16 bases left between them. Germline values: CDR1 SGDLS, CDR2 YYNGEE. CDR3 amino acids: CASSVVSGRGEDTQYF. Here the CDR3 DNA reads TGTGCCAGCAGCGTAGTTTCCGGGAGAGGGGAAGATACGCAGTATTTT. The entire variable domain, with the rest obtained from reference TRBV9 and TRBJ2-3, is as follows: DSGVTQTPKHLITATGQRVTLRCSPRSGDLSVYWYQQSLDQGLQFLIQYYNGEERAKGNILERFSAQQFPDLHSELNLSSLELGDSALYFCASSVVSGRGEDTQYFGPGTRLTVL.

This chain connects TRBV2 to TRBJ2-3; 14 bases align to TRBD2. With 6 bases clipped from V and 5 bases from J, the junction kept 1 base outside the gene matches. CDR3 size: 14 residues. Looked up from germline, CDR1 is SNHLY and CDR2 is FYNNEI. The CDR3 sequence: CASSGLAGGDTQYF. In DNA form, the CDR3 reads TGTGCCAGCAGCGGACTAGCGGGAGGAGATACGCAGTATTTT.

The sample holds a few counts of this clone. The chain employs TRBV9 and TRBJ2-3; 9 nucleotides match TRBD1. Germline CDR1 and CDR2: SGDLS and YYNGEE. This CDR3 is 16 amino acids long. The V gene end was trimmed by 3 bases and the J gene end by 0 bases; junction bases not matched to a gene: 5. The DNA for the CDR3 is TGTGCCAGCAGCGCCTACGGGACAGGGAGCACAGATACGCAGTATTTT. It yields the protein CASSAYGTGSTDTQYF. Using reference TRBV9 and TRBJ2-3 for the parts outside the CDR3, the full variable domain is DSGVTQTPKHLITATGQRVTLRCSPRSGDLSVYWYQQSLDQGLQFLIQYYNGEERAKGNILERFSAQQFPDLHSELNLSSLELGDSALYFCASSAYGTGSTDTQYFGPGTRLTVL.

The chain uses TRBV27 and TRBJ2-4; 10 bases agree with TRBD2. Looked up from germline, CDR1 is MNHEY and CDR2 is SMNVEV (reference sequence). This CDR3 has 14 amino acids. Losses at the gene ends were 6 bases for V and 7 bases for J; bases not matched to a gene: 6. CDR3 sequence: CASSIRGLANIQYF. Written as DNA, the CDR3 is TGTGCCAGCAGCATCAGGGGACTAGCGAACATTCAGTACTTC.

The chain joins TRBV6-5 to TRBJ1-5; no clear D. Trimming stripped 2 bases from V and 7 bases from J, with 9 bases between. CDR1 MNHEY and CDR2 SVGAGI come from the germline V gene. The CDR3 is 13 amino acids. The CDR3 protein is CASSYTAGQPQHF. Written as DNA, the CDR3 is TGTGCCAGCAGTTACACCGCAGGACAGCCCCAGCATTTT.

This clone occurred a few times. This chain uses TRBV19 with TRBJ2-1; 8 positions agree with TRBD2. V was pared by 6 bases and J by 4 bases, with 14 bases of the junction left unmatched. The CDR3 is 17 residues long. In germline, CDR1 is LNHDA, CDR2 SQIVND (reference sequence). The CDR3 DNA reads as TGTGCCAGTAGATCGACGGCGGCGGGAGGTCAATACAATGAGCAGTTCTTC. It yields the protein CASRSTAAGGQYNEQFF.

The V gene is TRBV10-2, the J gene TRBJ2-3, with D maybe TRBD1 (6 bases). The ends were cut back, 2 bases at V and 6 bases at J, with 15 bases in the middle. This CDR3 region has 15 residues. Germline loops: CDR1 WSHSY, CDR2 SAAADI. The CDR3 DNA sequence: TGCGCCAGCAGTGAGATGGGGCAGGGGTGGGATACGCAGTATTTT. This codes for CASSEMGQGWDTQYF.

The V and J genes are TRBV6-5 and TRBJ2-1; perhaps TRBD2 as D (5 bases). Trimming removed 4 bases at V and 0 bases at J, with 13 bases between. CDR3 length: 16 residues. Germline lookup yields CDR1 MNHEY and CDR2 SVGAGI. CDR3 residues: CASSSIALSSYNEQFF. DNA for the CDR3: TGTGCCAGCAGTTCTATAGCGCTAAGCTCCTACAATGAGCAGTTCTTC.

The chain carries TRBV18 and TRBJ2-7; D ambiguous. This CDR3 region has 14 residues. Trimming took off 0 bases at V and 4 bases at J, with 10 bases between the two ends. Germline CDR1 and CDR2: KGHSH and LQKENI. The CDR3 loop reads CASSPPSISYEQYF. CDR3 DNA sequence: TGTGCCAGCTCACCACCGTCCATCAGTTACGAGCAGTACTTC.

V usage is TRBV6-6 and J usage is TRBJ2-3; D might be TRBD2 (5 bases). Per the germline V gene, CDR1 is MNHNY and CDR2 is SVGAGI (reference sequence). This CDR3 has 13 residues. The germline V and J ends were trimmed by 7 bases and 0 bases, with 8 bases remaining between them. CDR3 sequence (DNA): TGTGCCAGCACGTGGACTAGCACAGATACGCAGTATTTT. Translating it yields CASTWTSTDTQYF.

The chain recombines TRBV6-1 with TRBJ1-2; 10 bases are shared with TRBD1. Trimming took 1 base from V and 0 from J; bases not matched to a gene: 5. The CDR3 totals 17 residues. Per germline, CDR1 MNHNS and CDR2 SASEGT. The CDR3 here is CASSEGTGGTANYGYTF. DNA of the CDR3: TGTGCCAGCAGTGAAGGGACAGGGGGAACGGCTAACTATGGCTACACCTTC.

The chain has TRBV7-9 and TRBJ2-5; TRBD2 is a possible D gene (6 bases). Trimming removed 6 bases from V and 5 bases from J, with 10 bases in between. This CDR3 has 12 amino acids. Germline CDR1 is SEHNR and CDR2 is FQNEAQ (reference sequence). This CDR3 is CASRGGGETQYF. The CDR3 coding sequence is TGTGCCAGCAGGGGTGGGGGGGAGACCCAGTACTTC.

V and J are TRBV7-9 and TRBJ1-5; D unclear. Germline loops: CDR1 SEHNR, CDR2 FQNEAQ (reference sequence). Trimming left V 2 bases short and J 4 bases short, with 18 bases between. The CDR3 consists of 17 residues. CDR3 in amino acids: CASSLRHGASRNQPQHF. CDR3 bases: TGTGCCAGCAGCTTAAGACACGGTGCCAGCAGGAATCAGCCCCAGCATTTT.

The rearrangement links TRBV28 to TRBJ1-2; possible D gene TRBD1, 5 bases. Germline V gene data show CDR1 as MDHEN and CDR2 as SYDVKM. The germline V and J ends were trimmed by 3 bases and 7 bases, with 6 bases remaining between them. The CDR3 covers 11 residues. The CDR3 protein is CASSLGGGYTF. CDR3 in DNA: TGTGCCAGCAGTTTGGGGGGTGGCTACACCTTC.

The chain uses TRBV28 and TRBJ1-1; TRBD1 matches at 8 bases. V lost 8 bases, J lost 10 bases, and 12 bases stayed unmatched. The CDR3 length is 13 residues. The germline CDR1 and CDR2 sequences are MDHEN and SYDVKM. The CDR3 DNA reads as TGTGCCAGCCGATCCCCAGGGGGCTTGGTAGCTTTCTTT. Amino acid sequence: CASRSPGGLVAFF.

The chain recombines TRBV28 with TRBJ2-7; TRBD2 agrees at 8 bases. Germline assignment: CDR1 MDHEN and CDR2 SYDVKM. The trim removed 5 bases at V and 3 bases at J, leaving 9 bases unmatched. The CDR3 is made up of 15 amino acids. The CDR3 is CASSVHGGERYEQYF. The CDR3 nucleotides read TGTGCCAGCAGTGTACACGGGGGGGAGCGCTACGAGCAGTACTTC. Filled out from reference TRBV28 and TRBJ2-7, the complete variable domain reads DVKVTQSSRYLVKRTGEKVFLECVQDMDHENMFWYRQDPGLGLRLIYFSYDVKMKEKGDIPEGYSVSREKKERFSLILESASTNQTSMYLCASSVHGGERYEQYFGPGTRLTVT.

This rearrangement joins TRBV11-3 to TRBJ2-3; 8 bases are shared with TRBD1. CDR1 and CDR2 (germline): SGHNT, YENEEA. Losses at the gene ends were 4 bases for V and 14 bases for J; bases not matched to a gene: 8. This CDR3 is built from 12 residues. The CDR3 reads CASSSTGDVGYF. The CDR3 bases are TGTGCCAGCAGCTCGACAGGGGACGTGGGGTATTTT. The complete variable domain, with remaining parts taken from reference TRBV11-3 and TRBJ2-3, reads EAGVVQSPRYKIIEKKQPVAFWCNPISGHNTLYWYLQNLGQGPELLIRYENEEAVDDSQLPKDRFSAERLKGVDSTLKIQPAELGDSAVYLCASSSTGDVGYFGPGTRLTVL.

The chain combines TRBV18 with TRBJ2-7; tentatively, D is TRBD2 (6 bases). V was cut by 4 bases and J by 2 bases, with 15 bases left in between. The germline V gene has CDR1 KGHSH and CDR2 LQKENI. This CDR3 spans 15 amino acids. In nucleotides, the CDR3 is TGTGCCAGCTCACGGATCCTAGCGACACCCTACGAGCAGTACGTC. It encodes CASSRILATPYEQYV.

The rearrangement uses TRBV9 and TRBJ1-2, with no clear D. V lost 2 bases and J lost 8, with 16 bases in between. This CDR3 is 14 amino acids long. Germline loops: CDR1 SGDLS, CDR2 YYNGEE. CDR3 residues: CASSVLPGFGGYTF. Here the CDR3 DNA reads TGTGCCAGCAGCGTTCTCCCGGGATTCGGAGGCTACACCTTC.